The 10 T cell receptor beta chains listed next were all sequenced from one sample in a study of T-cell memory formation after mild COVID-19 (dated by TCRdb to the early 2020s). Libraries came from 5' RACE. The instrument was an Illumina NovaSeq 6000. TCRdb passed the public sequencing reads through fastp at Q25 and MiXCR, retaining productive beta sequences. Rows are unified per CDR3 protein, each entry keeping the most common DNA and genes. The sample profile shows approximately 400,000 distinct CDR3 sequences; 24% of them were found once. The ten largest clonotypes hold about 8.7% of the sample. Specimen: PBMCs or a T cell subset sorted from them (not recorded which). These receptor sequences come from an adult woman who had mild COVID-19 (a few samples of this study predate the infection). The sample titles of this study are shuffled in the database, so cell type and time point are left out; the donor was told from shared clones.

The V and J genes are TRBV18 and TRBJ2-1; 10 nucleotides align to TRBD2. CDR1 is KGHSH, CDR2 LQKENI, per germline. The CDR3 consists of 17 residues. Trimming removed 6 bases from V and 2 bases from J; junction bases left unmatched: 10. The CDR3 spells CASSRGSGRLAYNEQFF. CDR3 in DNA: TGTGCCAGCTCCCGAGGTAGCGGGAGGTTAGCCTACAATGAGCAGTTCTTC.

The gene calls are TRBV4-1 and TRBJ2-3; 8 nucleotides line up with TRBD2. J was trimmed by 3 bases and V by 2 bases; bases with no gene match: 13. Germline V CDR1 and CDR2: MGHRA, YSYEKL. The CDR3 consists of 18 residues. The CDR3 region has the DNA TGCGCCAGCAGCCAATCCCCGACTAGCGCCCGTAGAACAGATACGCAGTATTTT. As protein: CASSQSPTSARRTDTQYF.

The rearrangement uses TRBV18 and TRBJ1-1; D gene unclear. The CDR3 runs to 15 residues. The germline V gene encodes CDR1 KGHSH and CDR2 LQKENI. Deletions cut 2 bases from V and 1 base from J, with 11 bases between. The CDR3 protein is CASSPSHGPNTEAFF. Here the CDR3 DNA reads TGTGCCAGCTCACCAAGCCACGGACCGAACACTGAAGCTTTCTTT.

CDR3 amino acids: CASTPLGSAGELFF. The CDR3 DNA reads TGTGCCAGCACCCCCCTCGGGTCTGCCGGGGAGCTGTTTTTT. The rearrangement uses TRBV7-6 and TRBJ2-2, with no clear D. This CDR3 spans 14 amino acids. Trimming left V 7 bases short and J 6 bases short, with 15 bases between. Looked up from germline, CDR1 is SGHVS and CDR2 is FNYEAQ.

The sample holds a few counts of this clonotype. The chain uses TRBV27 and TRBJ2-2; 10 bases align to TRBD2. The CDR3 consists of 15 residues. Trimming removed 6 bases from V and 7 bases from J; junction bases left unmatched: 8. Germline V gene sequence: CDR1 MNHEY, CDR2 SMNVEV (reference sequence). Written as DNA, the CDR3 is TGTGCCAGCAGCCCCCAAGCGGGGGGGAACGGGGAGCTGTTTTTT. Protein sequence: CASSPQAGGNGELFF.

This rearrangement joins TRBV6-5 to TRBJ1-4, with D possibly matching TRBD1 (5 bases). The germline V gene encodes CDR1 MNHEY and CDR2 SVGAGI. V lost 0 bases, J lost 3 bases, and 17 bases lay in between. The CDR3 is made up of 18 amino acids. CDR3 sequence reads: CASSYSGARAGANEKLFF. CDR3 nucleotide sequence: TGTGCCAGCAGTTACTCGGGTGCCCGTGCGGGGGCTAATGAAAAACTGTTTTTT.

This chain connects TRBV12-3 or TRBV12-4 to TRBJ1-3; D gene unclear. The V end lost 0 bases, the J end lost 1 base, and 4 bases lay between the germline ends. CDR3 length equals 14 residues. The CDR3 loop is CASSLAASGNTIYF. CDR3 in DNA: TGTGCCAGCAGTTTAGCTGCTTCTGGAAACACCATATATTTT.

This clonotype has just a few counts. The chain combines TRBV11-3 with TRBJ1-1; D might be TRBD1 (5 bases). Looked up from germline, CDR1 is SGHNT and CDR2 is YENEEA. This CDR3 is 14 amino acids long. Deletions cut 3 bases from V and 2 bases from J, with 10 bases between. The CDR3 is CASSFHQGNTEAFF. The CDR3 DNA reads TGTGCCAGCAGCTTTCATCAGGGAAACACTGAAGCTTTCTTT.

V usage is TRBV5-1 and J usage is TRBJ2-5, with D perhaps matching TRBD1 or TRBD2 (5 bases each). V was trimmed by 2 bases and J by 4 bases, leaving 15 bases between them. Per germline, CDR1 SGHRS and CDR2 YFSETQ. This CDR3 spans 15 amino acids. The CDR3 spells CASSFGTLGGETQYF. DNA for the CDR3: TGCGCCAGCAGCTTTGGGACCCTCGGAGGAGAGACCCAGTACTTC.

This sequence joins TRBV20-1 and TRBJ1-1, with a tentative D call TRBD1 (6 bases). Trimming took 6 bases from V and 5 from J, leaving 19 bases between them. The CDR3 totals 14 residues. Per germline, CDR1 DFQATT and CDR2 SNEGSKA (reference sequence). The CDR3 sequence: CSAREPRGWTEAFF. Written as DNA, the CDR3 is TGCAGTGCCCGCGAACCGAGGGGGTGGACTGAAGCTTTCTTT.